This T cell receptor (beta chain) appears in the sequencing data of a study of T-cell memory formation after mild COVID-19 (dated by TCRdb to the early 2020s). About the investigation overall: Most TCR sequence clusters were specific to one of the two donors. In a couple of donors, T-cell clones that expanded and contracted after mild COVID-19 were tracked by sequencing TCRalpha and TCRbeta repertoires over time. The cohort was made up of two young adult volunteers, one female and one male, who were previously healthy. General conclusions and limits of the study: Contracting CD4+ clones turned up mainly in the CM and EM memory subsets, whereas EMRA was where CD8+ clones were enriched. Whether the second-wave clones peaking on day 37 were SARS-CoV-2 specific was not confirmed. Some responding clones were found in pre-infection memory, which suggests that pre-existing cross-reactive memory T cells took part in the SARS-CoV-2 response. Balanced CD4/CD8 phenotypes were observed for clones contracting from day 15 to 85, whereas a bias towards CD4+ was observed for a second wave of clones expanding from day 15 to 37. Only two mild cases were covered by the study, and larger cohorts that include severe cases with pre-infection samples were considered necessary.

Sequencing was performed on an Illumina NovaSeq 6000. Using 5'RACE with constant-segment primers, TCRalpha and TCRbeta cDNA libraries were constructed, with sample barcodes and unique molecular identifiers added in the process. RNA was extracted from every sample with Trizol reagent. Library amplification was performed in two PCR steps, and a second sample barcode and Illumina TruSeq adapters were introduced in the second step. Sequencing of libraries was performed on an Illumina NovaSeq with 2 x 150 bp paired-end reads. As for the original processing: Reads were demultiplexed and collapsed into UMI-guided consensus sequences with migec v1.2.7. Using mixcr v2.1.11, UMI consensuses were aligned to TRA and TRB V and J templates and then assembled into clonotypes. A clonotype was counted as expanded or contracted only when both edgeR and NoisET called the clonotype significant, with the noise models trained on biological replicates. edgeR calls used a false discovery rate-adjusted p below 0.01 and a log2 fold-change threshold of 1. As an exploratory analysis of dynamics, max-normalized trajectories of the 1000 most abundant clonotypes were examined by PCA with hierarchical clustering. Each responding clone was given a CD4 or CD8 phenotype based on the CD4+ and CD8+ repertoires, which had been sequenced separately. The public reads were run again by TCRdb, first through fastp at Q25 and then through MiXCR, and only productive beta chains were kept. Every entry covers one CDR3 protein and lists the most common genes and DNA from its rows. The V and J calls shown here were made by TCRdb, not taken from the authors' results. This sample comprises about 39,000 distinct CDR3 sequences, about 6.1% of them detected only once. In total, the top ten clones hold roughly 0.85% of the sample.

Ficoll-Paque density gradient centrifugation was the method used to isolate PBMCs. The CDR1 and CDR2 encoded by the germline V gene are SGHTA and FQGTGA. V is clipped by 6 bases and J by 1 base, and the sequence between their germline boundaries is 15 bases long. The CDR3, cysteine through phenylalanine, is 15 amino acids long. The retained sequence is limited to the CDR3, 45 bases, with the frame set at the first base. Comment on this clonotype: Its recognized antigen is unknown. No base quality information exists; no much larger clone differs at one position.

Sequenced input: PBMCs or a T cell subset sorted from them (not recorded which). The chain links TRBV7-3 with TRBJ1-1, with the D gene not confidently named. The origin of this receptor is an adult who had mild COVID-19 (a few samples of this study predate the infection). The sample titles of this study are shuffled in the database, so cell type and time point are left out. This receptor has the CDR3 CASSSLPTENTEAFF. In nucleotide form, the sequence is TGTGCCAGCAGTTCTCTCCCCACAGAGAACACTGAAGCTTTCTTT.